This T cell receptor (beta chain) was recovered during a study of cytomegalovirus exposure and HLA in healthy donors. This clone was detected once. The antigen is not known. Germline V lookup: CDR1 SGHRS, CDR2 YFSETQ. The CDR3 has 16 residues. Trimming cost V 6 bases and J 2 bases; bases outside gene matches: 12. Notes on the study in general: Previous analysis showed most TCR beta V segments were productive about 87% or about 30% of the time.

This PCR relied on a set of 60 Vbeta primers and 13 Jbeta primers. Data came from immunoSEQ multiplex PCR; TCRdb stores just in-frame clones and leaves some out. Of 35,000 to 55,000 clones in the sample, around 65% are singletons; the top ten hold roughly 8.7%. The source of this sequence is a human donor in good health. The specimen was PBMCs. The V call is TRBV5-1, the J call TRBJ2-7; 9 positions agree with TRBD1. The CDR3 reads CASTPGATGGPYEQYF. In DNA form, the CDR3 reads TGCGCCAGCACTCCGGGGGCGACAGGGGGGCCCTACGAGCAGTACTTC.